The rows below give T cell receptor beta chains drawn from one sample of a study of T cell responses to AZD1222 COVID-19 vaccine. The method was immunoSEQ multiplex PCR; TCRdb's version includes in-frame clones alone and lacks a portion of them. The data show about 120,000 clones, about 90% seen once. This specimen was peripheral blood, taken 28 days after the second AZD1222 dose. These receptors were obtained from an adult who received the AZD1222 COVID-19 vaccine. CDR3s include the opening cysteine and the closing phenylalanine or tryptophan. The D gene is left open where the match is weak. For some rows the clone size is stated as once, few or many, or as a class when expanded; others skip it.

TRBD1 | - | TRBJ2-1 | TRBV29-1 | TGCAGCGCCACAACAGGGGCCGGTTCCTACAATGAGCAGTTCTTC | CSATTGAGSYNEQFF
- | few | TRBJ2-1 | TRBV30 | TGTGCCTTGAGGCGGGAAACGTACTCCTACAATGAGCAGTTCTTC | CALRRETYSYNEQFF
- | - | TRBJ1-3 | TRBV6-5 | TGTGCCAGCAGTAGTAGGACCGAAAGGAACACCATATATTTT | CASSSRTERNTIYF
- | - | TRBJ2-7 | TRBV13 | TGTGCCAGCAGCACCCGGAGGGGGGACTCCTACGAGCAGTACTTC | CASSTRRGDSYEQYF
- | - | TRBJ1-4 | TRBV7-2 | TGTGCCAGCAGGTCCTCGGGGAGTTCAGGGGAAAAACTGTTTTTT | CASRSSGSSGEKLFF
TRBD2 | - | TRBJ2-2 | TRBV18 | TGTGCCAGCCTCCAGCAAGCGGGAGTATCCGGGGAGCTGTTTTTT | CASLQQAGVSGELFF
- | once | TRBJ1-4 | TRBV6-5 | TGTGCCAGCACCGGACAGTTCGCAACTAATGAAAAACTGTTTTTT | CASTGQFATNEKLFF
TRBD2 | - | TRBJ2-7 | TRBV27 | TGTGCCAGCAGTTCCCCCCTGCTAGCGGGAAAGTACGAGCAGTACTTC | CASSSPLLAGKYEQYF
- | once | TRBJ1-1 | TRBV5-5 | TGTGCCAGCAGCTTGGCCCCGACAGCAAACACTGAAGCTTTCTTT | CASSLAPTANTEAFF
- | - | TRBJ1-3 | TRBV28 | TGTGCCAGCAGTTTAGCGGGTAGCTCTGGAAACACCATATATTTT | CASSLAGSSGNTIYF
- | - | TRBJ1-4 | TRBV7-2 | TGTGCCAGCAGCCTGTTTTCCGGGACGGGGATGAAAGAACTGTTTTTT | CASSLFSGTGMKELFF
TRBD1 | - | TRBJ2-1 | TRBV5-4 | TGTGCCAGCAGCTTCCGGGACAGATCTTTTTACAATGAGCAGTTCTTC | CASSFRDRSFYNEQFF
- | - | TRBJ1-3 | TRBV7-9 | TGTGCCAGCAGCTTACTGAGCTCTGGAAACACCATATATTTT | CASSLLSSGNTIYF
- | - | TRBJ2-3 | TRBV7-2 | TGTGCCAGCAGCCCCCACCTTTTTCTCGGCACAGATACGCAGTATTTT | CASSPHLFLGTDTQYF
- | - | TRBJ2-2 | TRBV25-1 | TGTGCCAGCAGTGAATCGGCCTTCACCGGGGAGCTGTTTTTT | CASSESAFTGELFF
- | few | TRBJ2-3 | TRBV30 | TGTGCCTGGAGTAAAAGGGACTCCATGGATACGCAGTATTTT | CAWSKRDSMDTQYF
- | once | TRBJ2-2 | TRBV2 | TGTGCCAGCAGTCAGGAAACCTTCACCGGGGAGCTGTTTTTT | CASSQETFTGELFF
TRBD2 | - | TRBJ2-7 | TRBV28 | TGTGCCAGCAGTTTATCTCAGATGGGGGGGGACGAGCAGTACTTC | CASSLSQMGGDEQYF
- | - | TRBJ1-6 | TRBV7-2 | TGTGCCAGCAGCTTAGTAGGAATGAATTCACCCCTCCACTTT | CASSLVGMNSPLHF
TRBD1 | - | TRBJ2-2 | TRBV10-3 | TGTGCCATCAGTGTAGGACAGGGGGCGACCGGGGAGCTGTTTTTT | CAISVGQGATGELFF
- | - | TRBJ2-3 | TRBV27 | TGTGCCAGCAGTTCGGACAGCCGAGGAACAGATACGCAGTATTTT | CASSSDSRGTDTQYF
- | - | TRBJ2-1 | TRBV7-9 | TGTGCCAGCAGCTTCGGGCAGTTCTACAATGAGCAGTTCTTC | CASSFGQFYNEQFF
- | - | TRBJ1-5 | TRBV28 | TGTGCCAGCAGACCCCCCGGGACCCGCCAGCAGCCCCAGCATTTT | CASRPPGTRQQPQHF
- | - | TRBJ1-1 | TRBV30 | TGTGCCTGGAGGAAACAGGGTGAAGCTTTCTTT | CAWRKQGEAFF
- | - | TRBJ1-6 | TRBV19 | TGTGCCAGTACCCAACAGGAGTATAATTCACCCCTCCACTTT | CASTQQEYNSPLHF
- | - | TRBJ2-7 | TRBV28 | TGTGCCAGCAGTCCTTACGGATCCTACGAGCAGTACTTC | CASSPYGSYEQYF
TRBD1 | few | TRBJ2-2 | TRBV2 | TGTGCCAGCAGTGCGGATGACAGGGGCACCGGGGAGCTGTTTTTT | CASSADDRGTGELFF
- | - | TRBJ2-1 | TRBV7-2 | TGTGCCAGCAGCTTAGTAGGGACCCAAACACCCAATGAGCAGTTCTTC | CASSLVGTQTPNEQFF
TRBD1 | few | TRBJ1-4 | TRBV2 | TGTGCCAGCAGTGACGGGACAGCTTATGAAAAACTGTTTTTT | CASSDGTAYEKLFF
- | - | TRBJ2-1 | TRBV12-3/TRBV12-4 | TGTGCCAGCAGTTTAGGTCCGGCCAATGAGCAGTTCTTC | CASSLGPANEQFF
TRBD2 | few | TRBJ2-7 | TRBV7-9 | TGTGCCAGCAGCCCAGGAGGAGCGGGAGCGGGCGTCGAGCAGTACTTC | CASSPGGAGAGVEQYF
- | - | TRBJ2-1 | TRBV11-3 | TGTGCCAGCAGCTACCTACCGGGCCACAATGAGCAGTTCTTC | CASSYLPGHNEQFF
- | - | TRBJ2-3 | TRBV9 | TGTGCCAGCAGCGTTGTGTGGGACACAGATACGCAGTATTTT | CASSVVWDTDTQYF
- | - | TRBJ2-6 | TRBV28 | TGTGCCAGCAGTACCAAGGGGATCTGGGCCAACGTCCTGACTTTC | CASSTKGIWANVLTF
- | - | TRBJ2-1 | TRBV5-1 | TGCGCCAGCAGCTTGGACAGGATCCACAATGAGCAGTTCTTC | CASSLDRIHNEQFF
TRBD1 | - | TRBJ2-7 | TRBV27 | TGTGCCAGCAGCCGTACAGGGGGGTCCTACGAGCAGTACTTC | CASSRTGGSYEQYF
- | - | TRBJ1-1 | TRBV29-1 | TGCAGCGTTGATTCTGGTGTGTTCGCGACGAACACTGAAGCTTTCTTT | CSVDSGVFATNTEAFF
- | - | TRBJ2-5 | TRBV5-1 | TGCGCCAGCAGTGCAACAGGGCAAGAGACCCAGTACTTC | CASSATGQETQYF
TRBD1 | - | TRBJ1-5 | TRBV2 | TGTGCCGGAAAGCTGACAGGGGATCAGCCCCAGCATTTT | CAGKLTGDQPQHF
- | once | TRBJ2-1 | TRBV5-1 | TGCGCCAGCAGCTTGACGGGGGAAATATACAATGAGCAGTTCTTC | CASSLTGEIYNEQFF
- | - | TRBJ2-3 | TRBV2 | TGTGCCAGCAGTGATGATGAGGCCCCGTATTTT | CASSDDEAPYF
- | - | TRBJ2-5 | TRBV28 | TGTGCCAGCAGCTTGCTAGGAGGGAGGTACCAAGAGACCCAGTACTTC | CASSLLGGRYQETQYF
- | - | TRBJ2-1 | TRBV4-2 | TGTGCCAGCAGCCAAGATCGTGGTAGCTACAATGAGCAGTTCTTC | CASSQDRGSYNEQFF
- | - | TRBJ1-1 | TRBV3-1/TRBV3-2 | TGTGCCAGCAGCCAACTTACAGGGCCCACTGAAGCTTTCTTT | CASSQLTGPTEAFF
TRBD1 | - | TRBJ1-4 | TRBV28 | TGTGCCAGCAGTGACCGACAGGGGACCCTTGAAAAACTGTTTTTT | CASSDRQGTLEKLFF
- | - | TRBJ2-5 | TRBV5-1 | TGCGCCAGCAGCAAGGGACTGATAAATTCAAACCAAGAGACCCAGTACTTC | CASSKGLINSNQETQYF
- | - | TRBJ1-2 | TRBV6-5 | TGTGCCAGCAAGGCAGGAGGGCCAGCTAACTATGGCTACACCTTC | CASKAGGPANYGYTF
- | - | TRBJ1-5 | TRBV30 | TGTGCCTGGAGTAGCCACGGGGGGAGTTATAACAATCAGCCCCAGCATTTT | CAWSSHGGSYNNQPQHF
TRBD1 | - | TRBJ1-6 | TRBV15 | TGTGCCACCAGCAGGGGACAGGTGAATTCACCCCTCCACTTT | CATSRGQVNSPLHF
- | - | TRBJ2-1 | TRBV5-1 | TGCGCCAGCAGCTTGACCACAGGGTTCGATGAGCAGTTCTTC | CASSLTTGFDEQFF
- | - | TRBJ1-4 | TRBV27 | TGTGCCAGCAGTTTATCCCCGGCAACTAATGAAAAACTGTTTTTT | CASSLSPATNEKLFF
TRBD1 | few | TRBJ2-7 | TRBV4-2 | TGTGCCAGCAGCCAGGATACAGGGGGTTCCTACGAGCAGTACTTC | CASSQDTGGSYEQYF